The 6 T cell receptor beta chains given below trace back to one sample, sequenced in a study of blood T cell repertoires in COVID-19. Generated by immunoSEQ multiplex PCR, the TCRdb table keeps only in-frame clones and is missing some. The table lists roughly 200,000 clones, approximately 90% of them singletons, with over 15% in the top ten. Specimen: peripheral blood. These receptors were taken from a man aged 50 to 60 with COVID-19, enrolled during active disease.

This chain connects TRBV6-2 or TRBV6-3 to TRBJ2-3; 8 bases agree with TRBD2. The CDR3 totals 16 residues. Per germline, CDR1 MNHEY and CDR2 SVGEGT. V lost 2 bases and J lost 6; bases outside the gene matches: 10. In DNA form, the CDR3 reads TGTGCCAGCAGTTACCGCCGGGGCGCGGGGGGCGATACGCAGTATTTT. It is translated as CASSYRRGAGGDTQYF.

The V and J genes are TRBV10-1 and TRBJ2-7; perhaps TRBD2 as D (5 bases). The CDR3 is made up of 13 amino acids. The V gene lost 0 bases and the J gene lost 6 bases, with 9 bases spanning the gap. Germline V gene sequence: CDR1 WNHNN, CDR2 SYGVQD (reference sequence). The CDR3 bases are TGCGCCAGCAGTGAGTCGAATCGGGGCGAGCAGTACTTC. Its protein product is CASSESNRGEQYF.

The V gene is TRBV27, the J gene TRBJ2-2; TRBD1 agrees at 8 bases. CDR1 and CDR2 from the germline V gene are MNHEY and SMNVEV (reference sequence). There are 16 residues in the CDR3. V shed 3 bases and J 1 base; nucleotides not matched to a gene: 4. CDR3 DNA sequence: TGTGCCAGCAGTTTGTGGGGGACAGGGAACACCGGGGAGCTGTTTTTT. This codes for CASSLWGTGNTGELFF.

The rearrangement joins TRBV28 to TRBJ2-1; 10 bases are a match to TRBD2. Germline CDR1 MDHEN, CDR2 SYDVKM. The CDR3 runs to 15 residues. The V gene end was trimmed by 5 bases and the J gene end by 8 bases; junction bases not matched to a gene: 9. The CDR3 DNA reads as TGTGCCAGCAGTCCCAGCGGGGGGGCCGGGTATGAGCAGTTCTTC. It yields the protein CASSPSGGAGYEQFF.

V gene TRBV6-6 combines with J gene TRBJ2-1; D might be TRBD1 (6 bases). This CDR3 has 17 residues. V shed 5 bases and J shed 8 bases, with 25 bases lying between them. Germline V CDR1 and CDR2: MNHNY, SVGAGI (reference sequence). The CDR3 loop is CASSLGAGTTIGDEQFF. The CDR3 DNA reads TGTGCCAGCAGTCTGGGGGCAGGGACAACCATTGGCGATGAGCAGTTCTTC.

A few counts support this clone. The chain joins TRBV19 to TRBJ2-3, with 8 bases aligning to TRBD2. Per germline, CDR1 LNHDA and CDR2 SQIVND (reference sequence). V lost 5 bases, J lost 3 bases, and 7 bases stayed unmatched. CDR3 length: 15 amino acids. CDR3 sequence (DNA): TGTGCCAGTAGTCCAGCAGCGGGGGTAACAGATACGCAGTATTTT. As protein: CASSPAAGVTDTQYF.